The next 10 T cell receptor beta chains were all read from a single sample in a study of radiotherapy plus CTLA-4 blockade in lung cancer. Sequencing was performed with immunoSEQ multiplex PCR; in TCRdb, only in-frame clones are kept and a portion is missing. The profile shows just under 60,000 clones, 77% of them singletons. Material: peripheral blood, obtained from a patient treated with radiotherapy plus ipilimumab. The receptor source for this set is a human donor with non-small cell lung cancer who had a partial response to radiotherapy plus ipilimumab.

V gene TRBV5-5 combines with J gene TRBJ1-5; D is unclear. In germline, CDR1 is SGHKS, CDR2 YYEKEE (reference sequence). The CDR3 has 17 amino acids. V gave up 0 bases and J gave up 0 bases, with 13 bases separating them. The CDR3 DNA reads as TGTGCCAGCAGCTTGGTAACAGTCGGGAATAGCAATCAGCCCCAGCATTTT. This codes for CASSLVTVGNSNQPQHF.

In this sample, this clone turned up a few times. The V and J genes are TRBV27 and TRBJ2-3, with D maybe TRBD2 (6 bases). The CDR3 loop spans 13 amino acids. CDR1 is MNHEY, CDR2 SMNVEV, per germline (reference sequence). With 3 bases removed from V and 6 bases from J, the gap between germline ends came to 10 bases. The chain's CDR3 is CASSFGGADTQYF. DNA of the CDR3: TGTGCCAGCAGTTTCGGCGGGGCGGATACGCAGTATTTT.

The rearrangement links TRBV18 to TRBJ1-1, with D uncertain. The V and J ends lost 2 bases and 1 base respectively, with 8 bases between them. The CDR3 has 14 amino acids. CDR1 is KGHSH and CDR2 is LQKENI in the germline V gene. Written as DNA, the CDR3 is TGTGCCAGCTCACCAATTAGCGGGAACACTGAAGCTTTCTTT. Translated, it gives CASSPISGNTEAFF. Looking up the rest from reference TRBV18 and TRBJ1-1 gives the full variable domain: NAGVMQNPRHLVRRRGQEARLRCSPMKGHSHVYWYRQLPEEGLKFMVYLQKENIIDESGMPKERFSAEFPKEGPSILRIQQVVRGDSAAYFCASSPISGNTEAFFGQGTRLTVV.

Here the CDR3 DNA reads TGTGCCAGCAGCTTTAGGGGGGGCAAAGGCACAGATACGCAGTATTTT. Its protein is CASSFRGGKGTDTQYF. The rearrangement joins TRBV5-6 to TRBJ2-3; TRBD2 might be the D (7 bases). This CDR3 region has 16 residues. The germline gives CDR1 SGHDT, CDR2 YYEEEE. V lost 2 bases, J lost 1 base, and 14 bases lay in between.

Note on this clone: A read error may account for a junction end that differs from germline. In DNA, the CDR3 is TGTGCCAGCAGGCCAGGGCGGGGGGAGGCACCCGGGGAGCTGTTTTTT. This sequence encodes CASRPGRGEAPGELFF. This chain connects TRBV4-1 to TRBJ2-2, with 8 bases that match TRBD2. The CDR3 has 16 amino acids. The germline V gene encodes CDR1 MGHRA and CDR2 YSYEKL.

This clone came up once. The chain is built from TRBV5-1 and TRBJ2-5, with 12 bases identical to TRBD1. The CDR3 has 17 amino acids. Germline assignment: CDR1 SGHRS and CDR2 YFSETQ. With 4 bases clipped from V and 4 bases from J, the junction kept 11 bases outside the gene matches. The CDR3 DNA reads as TGCGCCAGCAGCGTATCCGGGACAGGGGGCGCAGGAGAGACCCAGTACTTC. It translates to CASSVSGTGGAGETQYF.

The CDR3 here is CASSLRWSGTNEKLFF. Here the CDR3 DNA reads TGCGCCAGCAGCCTGCGATGGTCAGGGACTAATGAAAAACTGTTTTTT. The chain combines TRBV4-1 with TRBJ1-4; TRBD1 might be the D (5 bases). This CDR3 has 16 residues. Per germline, CDR1 MGHRA and CDR2 YSYEKL. V was pared by 4 bases and J by 2 bases, with 14 bases between.

This rearrangement joins TRBV7-8 to TRBJ2-7; a possible D gene is TRBD1 (5 bases). Trimming took 1 base from V and 3 from J, leaving 13 bases between them. The CDR3 is 15 residues long. Germline V CDR1 and CDR2: SGHVS, FQNEAQ. The CDR3 nucleotides are TGTGCCAGCAGCTTAGGACAGCCTAGTTTCTACGAGCAGTACTTC. This sequence encodes CASSLGQPSFYEQYF.

The J gene is TRBJ1-1, the V gene TRBV19; D is possibly TRBD1 (5 bases). Between the trimmed V and J ends, which lost 1 base and 4 bases, there was a span of 16 bases. Per germline, CDR1 LNHDA and CDR2 SQIVND (reference sequence). This CDR3 has 16 amino acids. This chain's CDR3 is CASSIARGNVITEAFF. For the CDR3, the DNA is TGTGCCAGTAGTATAGCAAGGGGCAATGTGATCACTGAAGCTTTCTTT.

The chain links TRBV27 to TRBJ1-5, with D hard to call. Germline CDR1 reads MNHEY; CDR2 reads SMNVEV (reference sequence). V lost 3 bases and J lost 2, with 8 bases in between. This CDR3 has 14 residues. As DNA, the CDR3 is TGTGCCAGCAGTTTGTTGGCTGGCAATCAGCCCCAGCATTTT. Protein sequence: CASSLLAGNQPQHF.